The rows below give T cell receptor beta chains drawn from one sample of a study of blood T cell repertoires in COVID-19. This table comes from immunoSEQ multiplex PCR, and its TCRdb copy is limited to in-frame clones, with some not included. The sample consists of fewer than 350,000 clones, around 90% of them appearing once. Input material: PBMCs or T cells enriched from blood (not recorded which). The receptors come from a woman under 30 with acute COVID-19. Both conserved end residues are part of each CDR3. Each record gives: V gene, clone size, D gene, J gene, CDR3 DNA, CDR3 protein. A D gene is named only where the DNA matches it firmly. The size of a clone is reported for some rows only, either as once, few or many, or as a class for expanded clones.

TRBV19	-	-	TRBJ2-7	TGTGCCAGTAGTGTACGGCAGGCAAGCTACGAGCAGTACTTC	CASSVRQASYEQYF
TRBV15	-	TRBD1	TRBJ2-7	TGTGCCACCAGCTCGAGTGGGGGACAGAAATACGAGCAGTACTTC	CATSSSGGQKYEQYF
TRBV28	-	-	TRBJ2-7	TGTGCCAGCAGTCCATACAGAGACGAGCAGTACTTC	CASSPYRDEQYF
TRBV27	-	-	TRBJ2-1	TGTGCCAGCAGTTTGAGGGTTAGCGCATTGGCCAATGAGCAGTTCTTC	CASSLRVSALANEQFF
TRBV5-1	once	TRBD1	TRBJ2-7	TGCGCCAGCAGCTTTGGGACAGCAGCAAACTACGAGCAGTACTTC	CASSFGTAANYEQYF
TRBV3-1/TRBV3-2	-	TRBD1	TRBJ1-2	TGTGCCAGCAGCCAAGGTGGGACAGGGGGCCCGACGGACTATGGCTACACCTTC	CASSQGGTGGPTDYGYTF
TRBV5-5	-	-	TRBJ2-7	TGTGCCAGCAGAGGGGGGGTCCACGAGCAGTACTTC	CASRGGVHEQYF
TRBV3-1/TRBV3-2	-	-	TRBJ1-3	TGTGCCAGCAGCCAAGGAGCAAAAACTGGAAACACCATATATTTT	CASSQGAKTGNTIYF
TRBV12-3/TRBV12-4	-	-	TRBJ1-2	TGTGCCAGCAGCCTTCGCGGGGGTTATGGCTACACCTTC	CASSLRGGYGYTF
TRBV5-1	-	TRBD1	TRBJ2-3	TGCGCCAGCTTTACCGGGACAGGAACAGATACGCAGTATTTT	CASFTGTGTDTQYF
TRBV30	-	TRBD1	TRBJ1-1	TGTGCCTGGAGGGGACAGTCTGAAGCTTTCTTT	CAWRGQSEAFF